A single sample gave rise to the 4 T cell receptor beta chains below, sequenced in a study of CD8 T cells in Susac syndrome. RNA in amounts of roughly 0.5 to 1 ug was reverse transcribed with random hexamers. TCRdb independently ran MiXCR on the immunoSEQ multiplex PCR reads; one entry per CDR3 protein. The table shows 90,000 to 150,000 distinct CDR3 sequences, with over 90% occurring only once. Sample: CD4+ T cells from PBMCs. All receptors derive from a human donor in good health.

In its sample, this clonotype was seen once. V usage is TRBV29-1 and J usage is TRBJ2-1; D is undetermined. The CDR3 covers 13 residues. Trimming cost V 2 bases and J 2 bases, with 7 bases left between them. The germline V gene has CDR1 SQVTM and CDR2 ANQGSEA. CDR3 nucleotides: TGCAGCGTTGAACCCGAGACCTACAATGAGCAGTTCTTC. This gives the protein CSVEPETYNEQFF.

The chain combines TRBV30 with TRBJ1-5; D may be TRBD1 (5 bases). V was pared by 8 bases and J by 3 bases, with 17 bases between. This CDR3 spans 14 amino acids. Germline V gives CDR1 GTSNPN, CDR2 SVGIG (reference sequence). CDR3 DNA: TGTGCCAGTTCTACCGGGACCTTCAATCAGCCCCAGCATTTT. Amino acid sequence: CASSTGTFNQPQHF.

V usage is TRBV4-3 and J usage is TRBJ1-5, with D tentatively TRBD1 (5 bases). V shed 8 bases and J shed 7 bases, with 15 bases lying between them. CDR3 length equals 13 residues. Germline CDR1 and CDR2: LGHNA and YSLEER. CDR3 bases: TGCGCCAGCTCCCTAGGGGTGCGGCAGCCCCAGCATTTT. Translated: CASSLGVRQPQHF.

The rearrangement uses TRBV2 and TRBJ1-2; D may be TRBD1 (5 bases). CDR1 is SNHLY and CDR2 is FYNNEI in the germline V gene. The V end lost 6 bases, the J end lost 8 bases, and 19 bases lay between the germline ends. CDR3 size: 14 residues. The CDR3: CASSEPAGGGGYTF. The CDR3 nucleotides are TGTGCCAGCAGCGAACCCGCGGGGGGTGGAGGCTACACCTTC.